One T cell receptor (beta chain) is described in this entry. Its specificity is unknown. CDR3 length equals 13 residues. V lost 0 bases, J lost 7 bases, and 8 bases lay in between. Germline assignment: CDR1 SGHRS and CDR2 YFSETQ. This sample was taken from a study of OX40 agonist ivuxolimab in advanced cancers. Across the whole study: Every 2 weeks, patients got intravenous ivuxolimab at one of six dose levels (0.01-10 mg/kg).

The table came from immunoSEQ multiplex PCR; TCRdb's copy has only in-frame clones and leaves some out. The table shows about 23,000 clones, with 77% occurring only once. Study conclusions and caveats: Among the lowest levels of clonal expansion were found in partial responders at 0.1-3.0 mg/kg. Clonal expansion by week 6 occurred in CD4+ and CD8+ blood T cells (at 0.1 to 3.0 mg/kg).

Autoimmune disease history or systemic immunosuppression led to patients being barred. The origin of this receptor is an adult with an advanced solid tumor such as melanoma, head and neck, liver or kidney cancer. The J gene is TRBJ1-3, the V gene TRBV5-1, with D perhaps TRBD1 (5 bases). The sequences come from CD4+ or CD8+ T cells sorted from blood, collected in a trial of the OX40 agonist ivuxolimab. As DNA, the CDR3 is TGCGCCAGCAGCTTGGAGGGGAGGAACACCATATATTTT. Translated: CASSLEGRNTIYF. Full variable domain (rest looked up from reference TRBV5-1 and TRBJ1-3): KAGVTQTPRYLIKTRGQQVTLSCSPISGHRSVSWYQQTPGQGLQFLFEYFSETQRNKGNFPGRFSGRQFSNSRSEMNVSTLELGDSALYLCASSLEGRNTIYFGEGSWLTVV.